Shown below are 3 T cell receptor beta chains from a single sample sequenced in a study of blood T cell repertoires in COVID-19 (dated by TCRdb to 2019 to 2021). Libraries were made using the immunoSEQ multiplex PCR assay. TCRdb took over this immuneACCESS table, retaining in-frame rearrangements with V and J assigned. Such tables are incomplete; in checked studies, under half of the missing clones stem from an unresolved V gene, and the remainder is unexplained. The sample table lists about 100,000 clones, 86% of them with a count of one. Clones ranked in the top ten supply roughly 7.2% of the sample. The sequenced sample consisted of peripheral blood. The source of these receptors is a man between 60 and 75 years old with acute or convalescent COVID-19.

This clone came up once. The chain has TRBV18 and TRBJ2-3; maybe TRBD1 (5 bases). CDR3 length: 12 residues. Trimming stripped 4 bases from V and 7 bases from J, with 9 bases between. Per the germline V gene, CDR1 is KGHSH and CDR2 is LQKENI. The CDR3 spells CASSQDKNTQYF. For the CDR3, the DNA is TGTGCCAGCTCACAGGACAAAAATACGCAGTATTTT.

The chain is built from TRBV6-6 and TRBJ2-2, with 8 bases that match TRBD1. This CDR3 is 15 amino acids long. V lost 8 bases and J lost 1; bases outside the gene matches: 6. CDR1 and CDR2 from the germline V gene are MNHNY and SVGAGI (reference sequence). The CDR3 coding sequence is TGTGCCAGCCGCCCGGGACAGGTGAACACCGGGGAGCTGTTTTTT. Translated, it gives CASRPGQVNTGELFF.

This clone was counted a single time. The CDR3 loop reads CASSLVWGTTYEQYF. The CDR3 region has the DNA TGTGCCAGCAGCTTAGTTTGGGGGACTACCTACGAGCAGTACTTC. The chain employs TRBV11-2 and TRBJ2-7; TRBD2 agrees at 7 bases. The CDR3 spans 15 residues. Trimming at V came to 1 base and at J to 2 bases, leaving 5 bases not matched to a gene. CDR1 is SGHAT, CDR2 FQNNGV, per germline.